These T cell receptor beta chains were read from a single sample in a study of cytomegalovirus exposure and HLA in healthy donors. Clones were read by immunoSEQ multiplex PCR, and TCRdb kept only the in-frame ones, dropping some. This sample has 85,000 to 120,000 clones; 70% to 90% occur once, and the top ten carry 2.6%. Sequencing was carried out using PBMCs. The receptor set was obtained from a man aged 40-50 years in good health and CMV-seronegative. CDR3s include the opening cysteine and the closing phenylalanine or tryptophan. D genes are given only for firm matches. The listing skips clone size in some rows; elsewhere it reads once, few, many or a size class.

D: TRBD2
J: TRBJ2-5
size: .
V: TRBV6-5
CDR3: CASSYGGSGGPQYF
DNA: TGTGCCAGCAGTTACGGTGGTAGCGGGGGGCCTCAGTACTTC

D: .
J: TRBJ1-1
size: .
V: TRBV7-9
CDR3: CASSLDGRTEAFF
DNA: TGTGCCAGCAGCTTAGATGGGAGGACTGAAGCTTTCTTT

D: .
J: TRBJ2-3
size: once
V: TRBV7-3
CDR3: CASAWGVGMDTQYF
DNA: TGTGCCAGCGCTTGGGGGGTCGGGATGGATACGCAGTATTTT

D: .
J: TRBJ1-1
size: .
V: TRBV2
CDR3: CASISGHLNTEAFF
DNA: TGTGCCAGCATTTCGGGACACCTGAACACTGAAGCTTTCTTT

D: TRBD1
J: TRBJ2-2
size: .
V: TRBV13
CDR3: CASSLSRGLTGELFF
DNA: TGTGCCAGCAGCTTAAGCAGGGGGCTAACCGGGGAGCTGTTTTTT

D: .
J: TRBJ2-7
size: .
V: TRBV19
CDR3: CASSLDGSSYEQYF
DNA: TGTGCCAGTAGTTTGGACGGGAGCTCCTACGAGCAGTACTTC

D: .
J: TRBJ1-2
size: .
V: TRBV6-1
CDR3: CASIEGVGPGGYTF
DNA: TGTGCCAGCATCGAAGGGGTGGGCCCGGGTGGCTACACCTTC

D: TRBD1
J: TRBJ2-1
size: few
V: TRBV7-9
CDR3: CASSTYRGPNNEQFF
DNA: TGTGCCAGCAGCACATACAGGGGGCCAAACAATGAGCAGTTCTTC

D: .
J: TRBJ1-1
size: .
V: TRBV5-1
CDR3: CASSLGGGGHLPEAFF
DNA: TGCGCCAGCAGCTTGGGGGGGGGAGGGCACCTGCCTGAAGCTTTCTTT

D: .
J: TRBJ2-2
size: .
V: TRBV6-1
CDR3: CASSENSMGVNTGELFF
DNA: TGTGCCAGCAGTGAAAACTCAATGGGAGTGAACACCGGGGAGCTGTTTTTT

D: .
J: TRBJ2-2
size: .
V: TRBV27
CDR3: CASSLRGTTNTGELFF
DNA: TGTGCCAGCAGTCTCCGCGGGACGACGAACACCGGGGAGCTGTTTTTT

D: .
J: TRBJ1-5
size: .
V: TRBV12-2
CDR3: CASRLLGQGLYSNQPQHF
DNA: TGTGCAAGTCGCTTGCTAGGACAGGGACTCTATAGCAATCAGCCCCAGCATTTT

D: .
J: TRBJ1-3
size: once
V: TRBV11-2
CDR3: CASSVRPGLGNTIYF
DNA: TGTGCCAGCAGCGTTAGGCCAGGCCTAGGAAACACCATATATTTT

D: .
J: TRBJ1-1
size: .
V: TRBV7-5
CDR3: CARSLVVGQVTEAFF
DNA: TGTGCCAGAAGCTTAGTTGTGGGGCAGGTCACTGAAGCTTTCTTT

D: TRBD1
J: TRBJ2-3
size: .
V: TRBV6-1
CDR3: CASHRDRLTDTQYF
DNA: TGTGCCAGTCACCGGGACAGACTCACAGATACGCAGTATTTT

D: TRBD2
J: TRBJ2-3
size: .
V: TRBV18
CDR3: CASSLRLAGKDTQYF
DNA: TGTGCCAGCTCCCTTCGACTAGCGGGGAAAGATACGCAGTATTTT

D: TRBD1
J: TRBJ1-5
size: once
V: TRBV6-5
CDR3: CASSRTGFNQPQHF
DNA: TGTGCCAGCAGTCGGACAGGCTTCAATCAGCCCCAGCATTTT

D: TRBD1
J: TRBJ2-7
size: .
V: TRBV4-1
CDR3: CASSPGGTGHYEQYF
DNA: TGCGCCAGCAGCCCCGGCGGGACAGGTCACTACGAGCAGTACTTC

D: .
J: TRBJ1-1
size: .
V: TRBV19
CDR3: CASSPGGNTEAFF
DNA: TGTGCCAGTAGCCCGGGAGGAAACACTGAAGCTTTCTTT

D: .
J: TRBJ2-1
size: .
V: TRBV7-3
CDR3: CASSLMLGSYNEQFF
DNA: TGTGCCAGCAGCTTAATGCTAGGCTCCTACAATGAGCAGTTCTTC

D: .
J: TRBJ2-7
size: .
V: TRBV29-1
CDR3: CSVATLGHEQYF
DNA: TGCAGCGTTGCGACGCTGGGGCACGAGCAGTACTTC

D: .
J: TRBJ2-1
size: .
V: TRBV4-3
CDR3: CASSHSHGSGDNEQFF
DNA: TGCGCCAGCAGCCACTCTCACGGCTCGGGGGACAATGAGCAGTTCTTC

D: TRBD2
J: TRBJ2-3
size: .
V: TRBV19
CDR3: CASAPSGATFRTDTQYF
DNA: TGTGCCAGTGCACCTAGCGGGGCAACCTTCCGCACAGATACGCAGTATTTT

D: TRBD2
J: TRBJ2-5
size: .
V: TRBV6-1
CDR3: CASLDSGGQETQYF
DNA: TGTGCCAGCTTAGATAGCGGGGGTCAAGAGACCCAGTACTTC

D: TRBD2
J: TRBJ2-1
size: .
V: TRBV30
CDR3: CAWGTSGALNEQFF
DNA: TGTGCCTGGGGTACTAGCGGGGCATTAAATGAGCAGTTCTTC

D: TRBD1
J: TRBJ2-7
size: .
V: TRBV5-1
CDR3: CASSLARDRDEQYF
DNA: TGCGCCAGCAGCTTGGCCCGGGACAGGGACGAGCAGTACTTC

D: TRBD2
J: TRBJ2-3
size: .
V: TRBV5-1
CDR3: CASSTDLAGGSDTQYF
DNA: TGCGCCAGCAGCACAGACCTAGCGGGGGGGTCAGATACGCAGTATTTT

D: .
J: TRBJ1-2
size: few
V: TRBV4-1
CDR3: CASSQPDMIYGYTF
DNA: TGCGCCAGCAGCCAACCGGACATGATCTATGGCTACACCTTC

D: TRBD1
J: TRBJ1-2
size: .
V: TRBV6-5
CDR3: CASSTRTGLTYGYTF
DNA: TGTGCCAGCTCAACCCGGACAGGGCTTACCTATGGCTACACCTTC

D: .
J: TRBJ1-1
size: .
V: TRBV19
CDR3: CASTSHSRGGGMNTEAFF
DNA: TGTGCCAGTACCTCCCACAGCAGGGGTGGTGGGATGAACACTGAAGCTTTCTTT

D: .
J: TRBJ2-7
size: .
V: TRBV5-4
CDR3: CASSRDSYEQYF
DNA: TGTGCCAGCAGCCGAGATTCCTACGAGCAGTACTTC

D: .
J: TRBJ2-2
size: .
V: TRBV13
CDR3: CASSPGRGDGELFF
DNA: TGTGCCAGCAGCCCTGGGAGGGGGGACGGGGAGCTGTTTTTT

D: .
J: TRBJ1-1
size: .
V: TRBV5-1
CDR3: CASSPQTQGVWAGFGYTEAFF
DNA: TGCGCCAGCAGCCCTCAAACACAAGGGGTGTGGGCTGGGTTCGGGTACACTGAAGCTTTCTTT

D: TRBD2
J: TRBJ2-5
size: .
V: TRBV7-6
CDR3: CASSLAPFGKRGVSEETQYF
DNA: TGTGCCAGCAGCTTAGCGCCCTTTGGGAAGCGGGGGGTTTCCGAAGAGACCCAGTACTTC

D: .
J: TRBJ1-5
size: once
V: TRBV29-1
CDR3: CSAGWGENQPQHF
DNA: TGCAGCGCTGGGTGGGGGGAGAATCAGCCCCAGCATTTT

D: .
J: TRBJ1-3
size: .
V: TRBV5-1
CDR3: CASKDSLETGNTIYF
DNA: TGCGCCAGCAAGGACAGTTTGGAAACTGGAAACACCATATATTTT

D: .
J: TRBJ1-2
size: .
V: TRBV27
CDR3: CASGSFGVYGYTF
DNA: TGTGCCTCAGGTTCTTTCGGGGTCTATGGCTACACCTTC

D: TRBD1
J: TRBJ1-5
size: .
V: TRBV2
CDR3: CASSDRGRIQPQHF
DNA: TGTGCCAGCAGTGACAGGGGGCGCATCCAGCCCCAGCATTTT

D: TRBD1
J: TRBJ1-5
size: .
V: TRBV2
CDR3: CASRWTGEDNQPQHF
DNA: TGTGCCAGCAGATGGACAGGGGAGGACAATCAGCCCCAGCATTTT

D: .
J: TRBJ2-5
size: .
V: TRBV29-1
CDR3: CSVGAGGTETQYF
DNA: TGCAGCGTTGGGGCAGGGGGGACGGAGACCCAGTACTTC

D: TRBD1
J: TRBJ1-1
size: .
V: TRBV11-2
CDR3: CASSLLFGTENTEAFF
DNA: TGTGCCAGCAGCTTATTGTTCGGGACAGAGAACACTGAAGCTTTCTTT

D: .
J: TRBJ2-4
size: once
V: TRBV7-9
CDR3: CASSLDSDIQYF
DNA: TGTGCCAGCAGCTTAGACAGTGACATTCAGTACTTC

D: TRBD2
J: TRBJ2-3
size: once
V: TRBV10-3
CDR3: CAISSGGSTDTQYF
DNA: TGTGCCATATCCAGCGGGGGGTCCACAGATACGCAGTATTTT

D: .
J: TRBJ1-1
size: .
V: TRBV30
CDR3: CAWRTTGFGHAFF
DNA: TGTGCCTGGAGAACCACAGGGTTCGGCCACGCTTTCTTT

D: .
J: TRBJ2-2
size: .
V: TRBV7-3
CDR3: CASSRDRFTGELFF
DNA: TGTGCCAGCAGCAGAGACAGGTTCACCGGGGAGCTGTTTTTT

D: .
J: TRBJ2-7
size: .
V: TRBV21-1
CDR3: CASSKQGANSYEQYF
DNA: TGTGCCAGCAGCAAGCAGGGGGCCAACTCCTACGAGCAGTACTTC

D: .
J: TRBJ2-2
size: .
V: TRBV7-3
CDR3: CASSPRESSRGSGELFF
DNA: TGTGCCAGCAGCCCGAGGGAGTCCTCCCGGGGATCCGGGGAGCTGTTTTTT

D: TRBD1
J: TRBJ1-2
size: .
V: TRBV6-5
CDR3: CASSSDRGPSHF
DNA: TGTGCCAGCAGTTCCGACAGGGGGCCTTCACACTTC

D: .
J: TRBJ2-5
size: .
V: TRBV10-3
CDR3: CAISGDSSKETQYF
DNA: TGTGCCATCAGTGGAGACAGCTCCAAGGAGACCCAGTACTTC

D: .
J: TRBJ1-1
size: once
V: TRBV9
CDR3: CASSGQVNTEAFF
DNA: TGTGCCAGCAGCGGACAGGTGAACACTGAAGCTTTCTTT

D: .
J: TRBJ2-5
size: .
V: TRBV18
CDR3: CASSPLPHGGLGTQYF
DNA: TGTGCCAGCTCACCACTCCCACACGGGGGATTAGGGACCCAGTACTTC